This entry lists 31 T cell receptor beta chains sequenced from one sample in a study of TIL therapy for anti-PD-1-resistant metastatic lung cancer. Time point in this sample: pre-treatment sample, taken before nivolumab and TIL therapy. Pleural nodules or supraclavicular lymph nodes made up most of the excised metastases sampled. The immunoSEQ assay was v3. The protocol was immunoSEQ multiplex PCR, while the TCRdb copy is restricted to in-frame clones and leaves out a portion. The sample has roughly 92,000 clones, around 71% seen once. The sample consisted of tumor tissue, taken at baseline. These TCRs come from a person between 25 and 80 years old with non-small cell lung cancer.

The chain employs TRBV5-6 and TRBJ2-3; D call uncertain. Germline CDR1 is SGHDT and CDR2 is YYEEEE. Trimming removed 0 bases from V and 6 bases from J, with 2 bases in between. The CDR3 loop spans 11 amino acids. CDR3 nucleotide sequence: TGTGCCAGCAGCTTGGAGGATACGCAGTATTTT. This translates into CASSLEDTQYF.

The chain employs TRBV19 and TRBJ1-1; D uncertain. CDR1 LNHDA and CDR2 SQIVND come from the germline V gene (reference sequence). Between the trimmed V and J ends, which lost 5 bases and 5 bases, there was a span of 18 bases. This CDR3 spans 15 amino acids. The CDR3 bases are TGTGCCAGTAGTGAATTTGTGGGCTTTGGAACTGAAGCTTTCTTT. Protein product: CASSEFVGFGTEAFF.

The chain recombines TRBV7-3 with TRBJ2-6, with TRBD1 matching over 7 bases. This CDR3 is 15 amino acids long. Trimming at V came to 5 bases and at J to 8 bases, leaving 9 bases not matched to a gene. Germline V CDR1 and CDR2: SGHTA, FQGTGA. In DNA form, the CDR3 reads TGTGCCAGCAGCCAGACAGGGTCTCAGTCCAACGTCCTGACTTTC. Protein: CASSQTGSQSNVLTF.

Here the CDR3 reads CSVVLTNTEAFF. The CDR3 DNA sequence: TGCAGCGTTGTTCTCACGAACACTGAAGCTTTCTTT. This chain uses TRBV29-1 with TRBJ1-1; D uncertain. This CDR3 comprises 12 residues. The germline V gene has CDR1 SQVTM and CDR2 ANQGSEA. Trimming shortened V by 4 bases and J by 1 base, and 7 bases separated the two germline ends.

A remark on this clone: Because the CDR3's place on the DNA is in doubt, the DNA is left out and the CDR3 is given as listed by TCRdb. This chain links TRBV5-4 with TRBJ2-1; the table's D call TRBD2 went unverified against the DNA. Germline CDR1 and CDR2: SGHNT and YYREEE (reference sequence). The CDR3 comprises 19 residues, both ends counted. The CDR3 loop reads CASSSGLASLYQMVNEQFF.

This chain uses TRBV28 with TRBJ2-2, with 9 bases identical to TRBD1. Germline CDR1 reads MDHEN; CDR2 reads SYDVKM. With 3 bases clipped from V and 4 bases from J, the junction kept 9 bases outside the gene matches. The CDR3 spans 17 residues. CDR3 DNA sequence: TGTGCCAGCAGTTTCCTGCAACAGGGGGCGTTCACCGGGGAGCTGTTTTTT. It encodes CASSFLQQGAFTGELFF.

The chain is built from TRBV28 and TRBJ2-3; D may be TRBD1 (5 bases). Germline-derived CDR1 and CDR2 are MDHEN and SYDVKM. The CDR3 spans 13 residues. V lost 2 bases, J lost 4 bases, and 7 bases lay in between. The CDR3 DNA is TGTGCCAGCAGTTTAAGGGGCTCAGATACGCAGTATTTT. The encoded protein is CASSLRGSDTQYF.

CDR3 bases: TGTGCCAGCAGTCCCACCGGGACATACCATTCACCCCTCCACTTT. This gives the protein CASSPTGTYHSPLHF. The chain uses TRBV27 and TRBJ1-6; D is perhaps TRBD1 (6 bases). The CDR3 runs 15 residues. Between the trimmed V and J ends, which lost 5 bases and 8 bases, there was a span of 16 bases. CDR1 is MNHEY, CDR2 SMNVEV, per germline (reference sequence).

V gene TRBV6-5 combines with J gene TRBJ2-1, with a tentative D call TRBD2 (5 bases). Trimming left V 4 bases short and J 2 bases short, with 15 bases between. The CDR3 runs to 16 residues. The V gene's germline CDR1 is MNHEY and CDR2 SVGAGI. CDR3 in DNA: TGTGCCAGCAGTTCCGTCGAGGGCAGAGCCTACAATGAGCAGTTCTTC. This translates into CASSSVEGRAYNEQFF.

The chain combines TRBV6-5 with TRBJ1-2, with 8 bases lining up with TRBD1. CDR1 is MNHEY, CDR2 SVGAGI, per germline. The V gene end was trimmed by 5 bases and the J gene end by 6 bases; junction bases not matched to a gene: 5. This CDR3 comprises 13 residues. CDR3 nucleotide sequence: TGTGCCAGCAGTATCAGGGGGCGGGATGGCTACACCTTC. It yields the protein CASSIRGRDGYTF.

The chain carries TRBV4-1 and TRBJ1-4, with 8 bases aligning to TRBD1. After removal of 0 bases from V and 10 bases from J, the junction contained 16 bases not matched to a gene. The germline gives CDR1 MGHRA, CDR2 YSYEKL. The CDR3 contains 18 residues. CDR3 sequence reads: CASSQDIGSVGQARKLFF. The CDR3 bases are TGCGCCAGCAGCCAAGATATCGGTAGTGTGGGACAGGCAAGAAAACTGTTTTTT.

The genes are TRBV18 and TRBJ2-4; no reliable D call. CDR1 is KGHSH, CDR2 LQKENI, per germline. This CDR3 has 13 amino acids. Deletions cut 1 base from V and 5 bases from J, with 6 bases between. For the CDR3, the DNA is TGTGCCAGCTCACCACGGGCAGAAAACATTCAGTACTTC. Residues: CASSPRAENIQYF.

This clone has a count of ten or more. J is TRBJ1-1 and V is TRBV2; TRBD1 aligns across 7 bases. Losses at the gene ends were 7 bases for V and 0 bases for J; bases not matched to a gene: 8. Germline assignment: CDR1 SNHLY and CDR2 FYNNEI. There are 15 residues in the CDR3. The CDR3 is CASIQDRRLNTEAFF. The CDR3 DNA reads as TGTGCCAGCATCCAGGACAGGCGTTTGAACACTGAAGCTTTCTTT.

This chain links TRBV6-2 or TRBV6-3 with TRBJ2-1, with D uncertain. The CDR3 extends over 17 amino acids. CDR1 MNHEY and CDR2 SVGEGT come from the germline V gene. V was trimmed by 2 bases and J by 0 bases, leaving 14 bases between them. CDR3 nucleotide sequence: TGTGCCAGCAGTTACGAACTGGCGGAGAGCTCCTACAATGAGCAGTTCTTC. Its translation is CASSYELAESSYNEQFF.

The count of this clone is one. The chain has TRBV27 and TRBJ2-1; D could derive from TRBD1 or TRBD2 (5 bases each). This CDR3 has 14 amino acids. From germline, CDR1 is MNHEY and CDR2 SMNVEV (reference sequence). V was trimmed by 3 bases and J by 4 bases, leaving 10 bases between them. For the CDR3, the DNA is TGTGCCAGCAGTTTGTTGGGACGTTACAATGAGCAGTTCTTC. This gives the protein CASSLLGRYNEQFF.

This clone was seen a handful of times. The chain uses TRBV10-3 and TRBJ2-5; D not resolved. Germline values: CDR1 ENHRY, CDR2 SYGVKD. The CDR3 length is 13 residues. Trimming shortened V by 2 bases and J by 0 bases, and 4 bases separated the two germline ends. The CDR3 protein is CAISEGYQETQYF. The CDR3 DNA reads TGTGCCATCAGTGAGGGGTACCAAGAGACCCAGTACTTC.

This clone has more than one count but fewer than ten. This CDR3 reads CASSSGTGGFQPQHF. In nucleotides, the CDR3 is TGTGCCAGCAGCTCAGGGACAGGAGGTTTTCAGCCCCAGCATTTT. The chain joins TRBV7-9 to TRBJ1-5, with 8 positions matching TRBD1. CDR1 and CDR2 from the germline V gene are SEHNR and FQNEAQ (reference sequence). The V segment lost 4 bases and the J segment 6 bases; nucleotides outside the gene matches: 8. The CDR3 totals 15 residues.

This clone has a handful of counts. The rearrangement joins TRBV4-3 to TRBJ1-3; D ambiguous. This CDR3 contains 15 residues. Per germline, CDR1 LGHNA and CDR2 YSLEER. V dropped 0 bases and J dropped 4 bases, with 10 bases sitting between them. The CDR3 bases are TGCGCCAGCAGCCAAGACCCGGGCTACGGAAACACCATATATTTT. This codes for CASSQDPGYGNTIYF.

V usage is TRBV5-5 and J usage is TRBJ2-3, with 7 nucleotides matching TRBD1. From germline, CDR1 is SGHKS and CDR2 YYEKEE (reference sequence). The CDR3 has 14 amino acids. V shed 3 bases and J 8 bases; nucleotides not matched to a gene: 9. The CDR3 DNA reads as TGTGCCAGCAGCTCCCAGGGGGTTGAAGGTACGCAGTATTTT. This codes for CASSSQGVEGTQYF. Full variable domain (remainder filled in from reference TRBV5-5 and TRBJ2-3): DAGVTQSPTHLIKTRGQQVTLRCSPISGHKSVSWYQQVLGQGPQFIFQYYEKEERGRGNFPDRFSARQFPNYSSELNVNALLLGDSALYLCASSSQGVEGTQYFGPGTRLTVL.

The J gene is TRBJ2-3, the V gene TRBV6-5, with TRBD2 as a possible D gene (5 bases). Trimming cost V 4 bases and J 1 base, with 12 bases left between them. CDR3 length: 15 amino acids. Germline-derived CDR1 and CDR2 are MNHEY and SVGAGI. CDR3 coding DNA: TGTGCCAGCAGTTTTCAATACGGGGGCACAGATACGCAGTATTTT. It encodes CASSFQYGGTDTQYF.

This clone turned up a few times. The genes are TRBV30 and TRBJ2-7; possible D gene TRBD2, 5 bases. This CDR3 spans 12 amino acids. The V gene lost 3 bases and the J gene lost 3 bases, with 9 bases spanning the gap. Germline V gene lookup returns CDR1 GTSNPN and CDR2 SVGIG (reference sequence). DNA for the CDR3: TGTGCCTGGAGCGTCCGGGGCTACGAGCAGTACTTC. It encodes CAWSVRGYEQYF.

This chain uses TRBV28 with TRBJ1-6; D might be TRBD1 (5 bases). Germline-derived CDR1 and CDR2 are MDHEN and SYDVKM. Trimming removed 3 bases at V and 5 bases at J, with 8 bases between. The CDR3 loop spans 14 amino acids. CDR3 nucleotide sequence: TGTGCCAGCAGTTTGGGACTGCATAATTCACCCCTCCACTTT. It encodes CASSLGLHNSPLHF.

This sequence joins TRBV7-2 and TRBJ1-1; D uncertain. The germline V and J ends were trimmed by 1 base and 4 bases, with 10 bases remaining between them. The CDR3 totals 14 residues. The germline CDR1 and CDR2 sequences are SGHTA and FQGNSA. Here the CDR3 DNA reads TGTGCCAGCAGCTTAGTTCGCAGCCGCACTGAAGCTTTCTTT. Encoded protein: CASSLVRSRTEAFF.

V usage is TRBV11-3 and J usage is TRBJ2-1, with 7 bases matching TRBD2. The CDR3 contains 15 residues. From germline, CDR1 is SGHNT and CDR2 YENEEA. The J segment lost 4 bases and the V segment lost 5 bases, leaving 8 bases of the junction unmatched. In DNA form, the CDR3 reads TGTGCCAGCAGCCCAGCGGGGCCGGGGTACAATGAGCAGTTCTTC. It yields the protein CASSPAGPGYNEQFF.

V gene TRBV7-3 combines with J gene TRBJ2-1; D remains unclear. Trimming removed 3 bases from V and 11 bases from J, with 11 bases in between. The length of the CDR3 is 12 residues. Germline V gives CDR1 SGHTA, CDR2 FQGTGA. The chain's CDR3 is CASSFVPGKQFF. CDR3 DNA sequence: TGTGCCAGCAGCTTCGTGCCGGGTAAGCAGTTCTTC.

The J gene is TRBJ2-7, the V gene TRBV27; no clear D gene. Germline V gene sequence: CDR1 MNHEY, CDR2 SMNVEV (reference sequence). V lost 5 bases, J lost 1 base, and 15 bases lay in between. The CDR3 consists of 15 residues. The CDR3 DNA reads as TGTGCCAGCAGTCCCCTCGGATCAAGTTCCTACGAGCAGTACTTC. Translated: CASSPLGSSSYEQYF.

J is TRBJ2-3 and V is TRBV19; a weak D match, TRBD2 (5 bases). This CDR3 has 13 residues. V lost 3 bases, J lost 3 bases, and 7 bases lay in between. Germline V gives CDR1 LNHDA, CDR2 SQIVND (reference sequence). In nucleotides, the CDR3 is TGTGCCAGTAGTATCGGGATGACAGATACGCAGTATTTT. Translation gives CASSIGMTDTQYF.

This chain links TRBV18 with TRBJ1-5, with no clear D. Trimming removed 3 bases from V and 7 bases from J, with 4 bases in between. This CDR3 contains 11 residues. Germline-derived CDR1 and CDR2 are KGHSH and LQKENI. This chain's CDR3 is CASSPVQPQHF. The CDR3 DNA sequence: TGTGCCAGCTCACCGGTCCAGCCCCAGCATTTT.

This clone was counted at least ten times. This chain connects TRBV4-1 to TRBJ2-5; 7 bases match TRBD2. The CDR3 runs to 15 residues. The V and J ends lost 0 bases and 5 bases, in that order; junction bases with no gene match: 6. From germline, CDR1 is MGHRA and CDR2 YSYEKL. The CDR3 DNA is TGCGCCAGCAGCCAAGATTCACGCGGGAGTGAGACCCAGTACTTC. Protein product: CASSQDSRGSETQYF.

This chain joins TRBV20-1 and TRBJ2-1; TRBD2 matches at 10 bases. CDR3 length: 15 residues. The ends lost 3 bases at V and 4 bases at J; junction bases unmatched: 6. Germline values: CDR1 DFQATT, CDR2 SNEGSKA (reference sequence). CDR3 loop: CSASYSSGRYNEQFF. CDR3 nucleotide sequence: TGCAGTGCTAGTTATTCTAGCGGGAGATACAATGAGCAGTTCTTC.

This rearrangement joins TRBV12-3 or TRBV12-4 to TRBJ2-2; D uncertain. V gave up 5 bases and J gave up 6 bases, with 4 bases separating them. The CDR3 spans 11 residues. This chain's CDR3 is CASSPPGELFF. The CDR3 DNA reads as TGTGCCAGCAGTCCCCCCGGGGAGCTGTTTTTT.